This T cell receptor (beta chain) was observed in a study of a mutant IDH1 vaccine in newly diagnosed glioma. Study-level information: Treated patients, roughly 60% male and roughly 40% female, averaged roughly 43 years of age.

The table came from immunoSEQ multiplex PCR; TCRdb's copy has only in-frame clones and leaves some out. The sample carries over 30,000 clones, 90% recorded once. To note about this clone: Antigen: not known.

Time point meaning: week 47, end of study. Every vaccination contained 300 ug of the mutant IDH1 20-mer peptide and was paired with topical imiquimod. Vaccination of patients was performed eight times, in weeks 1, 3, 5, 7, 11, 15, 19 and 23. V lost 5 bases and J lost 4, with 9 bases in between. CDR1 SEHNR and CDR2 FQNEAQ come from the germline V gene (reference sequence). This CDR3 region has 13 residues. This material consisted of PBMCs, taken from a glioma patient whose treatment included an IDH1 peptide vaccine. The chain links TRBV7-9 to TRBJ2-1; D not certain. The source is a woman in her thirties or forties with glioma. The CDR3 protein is CASSRSEYNEQFF. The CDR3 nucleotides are TGTGCCAGCAGCCGCAGCGAATACAATGAGCAGTTCTTC.